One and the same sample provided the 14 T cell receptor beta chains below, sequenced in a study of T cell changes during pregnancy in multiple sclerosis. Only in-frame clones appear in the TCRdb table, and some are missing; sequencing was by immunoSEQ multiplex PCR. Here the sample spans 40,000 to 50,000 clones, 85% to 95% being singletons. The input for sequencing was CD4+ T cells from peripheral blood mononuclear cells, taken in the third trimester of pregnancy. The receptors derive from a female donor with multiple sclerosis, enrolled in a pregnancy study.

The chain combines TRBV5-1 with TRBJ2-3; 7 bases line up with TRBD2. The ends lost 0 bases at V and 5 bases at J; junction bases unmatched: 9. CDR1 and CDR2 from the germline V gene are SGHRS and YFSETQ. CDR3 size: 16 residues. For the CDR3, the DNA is TGCGCCAGCAGCTTGGCCGGGGGGACTCAGTTAGATACGCAGTATTTT. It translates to CASSLAGGTQLDTQYF.

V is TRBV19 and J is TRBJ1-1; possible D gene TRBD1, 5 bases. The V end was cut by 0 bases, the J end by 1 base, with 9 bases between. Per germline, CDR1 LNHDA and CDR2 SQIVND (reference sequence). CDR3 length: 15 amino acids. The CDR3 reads CASSIEGVQNTEAFF. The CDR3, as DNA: TGTGCCAGTAGTATAGAAGGGGTCCAGAACACTGAAGCTTTCTTT.

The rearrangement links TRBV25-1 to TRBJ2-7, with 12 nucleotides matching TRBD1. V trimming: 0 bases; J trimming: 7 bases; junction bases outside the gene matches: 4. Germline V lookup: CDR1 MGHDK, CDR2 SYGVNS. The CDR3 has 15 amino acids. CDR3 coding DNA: TGTGCCAGCAGTGAATATTTGGGACAGGGGGCTGAGCAGTACTTC. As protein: CASSEYLGQGAEQYF.

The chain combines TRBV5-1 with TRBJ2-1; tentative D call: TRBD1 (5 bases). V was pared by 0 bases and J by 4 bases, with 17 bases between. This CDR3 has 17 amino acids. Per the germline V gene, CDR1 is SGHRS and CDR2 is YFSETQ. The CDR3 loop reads CASSLEAGLGIYNEQFF. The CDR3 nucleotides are TGCGCCAGCAGCTTGGAAGCAGGGCTGGGGATATACAATGAGCAGTTCTTC.

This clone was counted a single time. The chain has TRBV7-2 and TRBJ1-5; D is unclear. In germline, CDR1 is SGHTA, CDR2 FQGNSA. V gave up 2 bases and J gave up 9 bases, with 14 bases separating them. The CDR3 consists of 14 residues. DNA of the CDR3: TGTGCCAGCAGCTTAAGAGGGTGGGAATGGCCCCAGCATTTT. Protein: CASSLRGWEWPQHF.

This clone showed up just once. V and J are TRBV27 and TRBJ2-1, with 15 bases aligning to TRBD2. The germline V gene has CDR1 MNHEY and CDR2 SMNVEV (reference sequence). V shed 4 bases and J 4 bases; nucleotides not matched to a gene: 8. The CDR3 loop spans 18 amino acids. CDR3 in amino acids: CASSSWTSGGAGYNEQFF. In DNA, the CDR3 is TGTGCCAGCAGTTCCTGGACTAGCGGGGGGGCAGGGTACAATGAGCAGTTCTTC.

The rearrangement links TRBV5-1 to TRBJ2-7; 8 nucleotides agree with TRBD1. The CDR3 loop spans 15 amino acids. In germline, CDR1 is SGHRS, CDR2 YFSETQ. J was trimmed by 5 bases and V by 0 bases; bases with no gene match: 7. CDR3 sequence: CASSLATGQGNEQYF. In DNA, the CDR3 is TGCGCCAGCAGCTTGGCCACAGGACAGGGAAACGAGCAGTACTTC.

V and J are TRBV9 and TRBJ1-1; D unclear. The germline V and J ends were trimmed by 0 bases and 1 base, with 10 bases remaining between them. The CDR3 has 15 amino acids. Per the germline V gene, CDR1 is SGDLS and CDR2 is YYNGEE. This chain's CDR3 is CASSVDLVRNTEAFF. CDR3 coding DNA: TGTGCCAGCAGCGTAGACCTTGTTAGGAACACTGAAGCTTTCTTT.

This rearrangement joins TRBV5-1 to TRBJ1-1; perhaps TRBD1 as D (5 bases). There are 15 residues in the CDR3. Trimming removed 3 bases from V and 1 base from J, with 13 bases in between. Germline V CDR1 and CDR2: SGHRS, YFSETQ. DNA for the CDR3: TGCGCCAGCAGCTCGTTTGGGGCGGAGAACACTGAAGCTTTCTTT. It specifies CASSSFGAENTEAFF.

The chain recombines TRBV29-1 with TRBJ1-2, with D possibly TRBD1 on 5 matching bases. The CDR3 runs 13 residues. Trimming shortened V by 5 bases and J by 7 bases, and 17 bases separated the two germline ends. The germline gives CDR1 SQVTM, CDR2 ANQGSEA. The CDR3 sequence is CSVTLGRVAGYTF. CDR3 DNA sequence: TGCAGCGTTACTCTGGGCAGGGTCGCTGGCTACACCTTC.

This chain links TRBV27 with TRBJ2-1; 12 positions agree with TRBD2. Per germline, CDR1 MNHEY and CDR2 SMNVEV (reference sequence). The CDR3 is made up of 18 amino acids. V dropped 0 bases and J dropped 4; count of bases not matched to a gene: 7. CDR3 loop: CASSLSPSGRVLYNEQFF. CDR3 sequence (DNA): TGTGCCAGCAGTTTATCCCCTAGCGGGAGGGTCCTTTACAATGAGCAGTTCTTC.

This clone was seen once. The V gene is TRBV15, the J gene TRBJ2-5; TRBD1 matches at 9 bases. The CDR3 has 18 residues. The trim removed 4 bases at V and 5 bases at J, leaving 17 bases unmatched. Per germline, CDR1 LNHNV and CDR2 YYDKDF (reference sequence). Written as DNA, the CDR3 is TGTGCCACCAGCAAGGACAGGGGAAGGAATTTTGTATTGGAGACCCAGTACTTC. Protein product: CATSKDRGRNFVLETQYF. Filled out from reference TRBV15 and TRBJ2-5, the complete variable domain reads DAMVIQNPRYQVTQFGKPVTLSCSQTLNHNVMYWYQQKSSQAPKLLFHYYDKDFNNEADTPDNFQSRRPNTSFCFLDIRSPGLGDTAMYLCATSKDRGRNFVLETQYFGPGTRLLVL.

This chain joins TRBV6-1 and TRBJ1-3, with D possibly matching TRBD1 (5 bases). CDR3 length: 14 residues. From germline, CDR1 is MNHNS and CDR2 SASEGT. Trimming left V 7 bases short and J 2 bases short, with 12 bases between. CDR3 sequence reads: CASTKRGTGNTIYF. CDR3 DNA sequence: TGTGCCAGCACGAAAAGGGGCACTGGAAACACCATATATTTT.

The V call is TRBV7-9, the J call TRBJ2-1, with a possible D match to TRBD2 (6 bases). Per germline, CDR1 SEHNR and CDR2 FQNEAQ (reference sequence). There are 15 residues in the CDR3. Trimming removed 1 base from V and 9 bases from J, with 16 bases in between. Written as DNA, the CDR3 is TGTGCCAGCAGCTTAGTTATCGGGAGATTGTTTGAGCAGTTCTTC. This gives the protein CASSLVIGRLFEQFF.